Shown below are 5 T cell receptor beta chains from a single sample sequenced in a study of T cells in Graves' hyperthyroidism and ophthalmopathy. The CDR3 regions of TCR beta were amplified from RNA transcripts. First-round RT-PCR targeting the TCR CDR3 was performed with the HTBI primer set. TCRdb re-derived calls from the multiplex PCR reads in MiXCR, one entry per CDR3 protein. The table has fewer than 650,000 distinct CDR3 sequences, 12% to 15% seen once. Sequencing was carried out using blood. The receptors were gathered from a woman younger than 35 with Graves' ophthalmopathy.

This clonotype has a handful of counts. The chain joins TRBV20-1 to TRBJ2-7; weak D call: TRBD2 (6 bases). V lost 3 bases and J 2 bases, leaving 17 bases between the germline ends. The CDR3 extends over 15 amino acids. Germline V gene lookup returns CDR1 DFQATT and CDR2 SNEGSKA (reference sequence). The CDR3 is CSASGGLTATYEQYF. The CDR3 DNA follows: TGCAGTGCTAGTGGGGGACTCACAGCTACCTACGAGCAGTACTTC.

This clonotype was recorded at least ten times. The rearrangement uses TRBV11-2 and TRBJ1-2, with no clear D. The germline V and J ends were trimmed by 4 bases and 1 base, with 13 bases remaining between them. The germline CDR1 and CDR2 sequences are SGHAT and FQNNGV. The CDR3 is 15 amino acids. CDR3 DNA sequence: TGTGCCAGCAGCTCCTCGCCAGGTCTTAACTATGGCTACACCTTC. It translates to CASSSSPGLNYGYTF.

There are a few counts of this clonotype. This rearrangement joins TRBV6-2 or TRBV6-3 to TRBJ2-1; 9 nucleotides align to TRBD2. The CDR3 loop spans 14 amino acids. The ends lost 5 bases at V and 7 bases at J; junction bases unmatched: 6. CDR1 is MNHEY and CDR2 is SVGEGT in the germline V gene. CDR3: CASSGSGGPNEQFF. The CDR3, as DNA: TGTGCCAGCAGTGGTAGCGGGGGCCCAAATGAGCAGTTCTTC.

The rearrangement links TRBV20-1 to TRBJ2-7; D possibly corresponds to TRBD1 (6 bases). Germline values: CDR1 DFQATT, CDR2 SNEGSKA (reference sequence). The length of the CDR3 is 14 residues. With 6 bases removed from V and 3 bases from J, the gap between germline ends came to 18 bases. DNA for the CDR3: TGCAGTGCCGCCGGGACAAGGGTCCTCTACGAGCAGTACTTC. The encoded protein is CSAAGTRVLYEQYF.

This clonotype showed up just a few times. The V gene is TRBV20-1, the J gene TRBJ2-3, with a tentative D call TRBD1 (6 bases). Germline CDR1 and CDR2: DFQATT and SNEGSKA (reference sequence). This CDR3 is built from 18 residues. Trimming pared 3 bases from V and 1 base from J, leaving 23 bases between. The CDR3 loop is CSASRSAGRGEGTDTQYF. Here the CDR3 DNA reads TGCAGTGCTAGTAGGTCGGCGGGCAGGGGTGAAGGCACAGATACGCAGTATTTT.